This TCR beta chain was sequenced for a study of blood T cell repertoires in COVID-19. Overall study: Samples representing acute and convalescent COVID-19 were sourced from the United States, Italy and Spain. T cells, B-cell-depleted T cells, or PBMCs supplied cDNA or gDNA.

The CDR3 contains 14 residues. The V segment lost 3 bases and the J segment 7 bases; nucleotides outside the gene matches: 4. Germline V CDR1 and CDR2: SGDLS, YYNGEE. The repertoire was sequenced with immunoSEQ multiplex PCR; TCRdb's copy has only in-frame clones and lacks some. In the table there are about 320,000 clones, just over 85% of which are singletons. Recovery meant two consecutive negative NP/OP PCR tests, professional clearance, or resolved symptoms. Sequenced material: PBMCs or T cells enriched from blood (not recorded which). This sequence was found in a woman younger than 35 who had recovered from COVID-19. The chain employs TRBV9 and TRBJ2-1; 10 nucleotides line up with TRBD1. CDR3 sequence (DNA): TGTGCCAGCAGCGGACAGGGGGCAAGTAATGAGCAGTTCTTC. Amino acid sequence: CASSGQGASNEQFF.